These 19 T cell receptor beta chains were all obtained from the same sample, sequenced in a study of T cells after yellow fever vaccination. TCRdb used MiXCR to reprocess the 5' RACE reads, holding one entry per CDR3 protein. This table has around 350,000 distinct CDR3 sequences, about 9.9% appearing once. Source: PBMCs, taken on the day of the first yellow fever vaccination. These receptors all stem from a man younger than 35 who received the YFV17D yellow fever vaccine.

This clonotype was counted only a few times. CDR3 DNA sequence: TGTGCCCTTCAGTATTCAGGAAACACCATATATTTT. It is translated as CALQYSGNTIYF. V and J are TRBV30 and TRBJ1-3; D is uncertain. CDR3 size: 12 residues. Trimming pared 8 bases from V and 4 bases from J, leaving 12 bases between. CDR1 GTSNPN and CDR2 SVGIG come from the germline V gene (reference sequence).

The sample holds a few counts of this clonotype. V usage is TRBV18 and J usage is TRBJ2-5, with D unclear. The germline V and J ends were trimmed by 2 bases and 5 bases, with 9 bases remaining between them. The V gene's germline CDR1 is KGHSH and CDR2 LQKENI. This CDR3 spans 13 amino acids. The CDR3, as DNA: TGTGCCAGCTCACCAACAACCACGGAGACCCAGTACTTC. Encoded protein: CASSPTTTETQYF.

This clonotype turned up a few times. The CDR3 DNA sequence: TGCGCCAGCAGCCGCACAGGGGTCCTTCTTAATGAAAAACTGTTTTTT. Translating gives CASSRTGVLLNEKLFF. J is TRBJ1-4 and V is TRBV5-1, with 7 bases matching TRBD1. The germline gives CDR1 SGHRS, CDR2 YFSETQ. This CDR3 has 16 amino acids. The V segment lost 4 bases and the J segment 4 bases; nucleotides outside the gene matches: 10.

The rearrangement uses TRBV9 and TRBJ2-5; 11 nucleotides align to TRBD1. This CDR3 is built from 15 residues. Germline trimming cut 0 bases from V and 4 bases from J; bases unmatched to any gene: 2. Germline CDR1 is SGDLS and CDR2 is YYNGEE. CDR3 sequence (DNA): TGTGCCAGCAGCGTAGAGGGGACAGGGGGAGAGACCCAGTACTTC. This encodes CASSVEGTGGETQYF.

This clonotype was counted only a few times. This chain joins TRBV9 and TRBJ1-1; a possible D gene is TRBD1 (5 bases). The germline gives CDR1 SGDLS, CDR2 YYNGEE. The CDR3 sequence is 14 residues long. With 0 bases removed from V and 11 bases from J, the gap between germline ends came to 17 bases. This CDR3 reads CASSVGGGLGGAFF. The CDR3 nucleotides read TGTGCCAGCAGCGTAGGTGGGGGGTTGGGAGGGGCTTTCTTT.

This clonotype was detected only a few times. The chain carries TRBV5-6 and TRBJ1-1, with no clear D. CDR3 size: 16 residues. V was pared by 1 base and J by 2 bases, with 15 bases between. Looked up from germline, CDR1 is SGHDT and CDR2 is YYEEEE. In nucleotides, the CDR3 is TGTGCCAGCAGCTTGTTCCTCAACCAACACAACACTGAAGCTTTCTTT. It specifies CASSLFLNQHNTEAFF. Full variable domain (missing parts from reference TRBV5-6 and TRBJ1-1): DAGVTQSPTHLIKTRGQQVTLRCSPKSGHDTVSWYQQALGQGPQFIFQYYEEEERQRGNFPDRFSGHQFPNYSSELNVNALLLGDSALYLCASSLFLNQHNTEAFFGQGTRLTVV.

The chain is built from TRBV6-2 or TRBV6-3 and TRBJ2-3; 7 bases map to TRBD2. CDR3 size: 15 residues. The germline CDR1 and CDR2 sequences are MNHEY and SVGEGT. Trimming at V came to 6 bases and at J to 2 bases, leaving 8 bases not matched to a gene. CDR3 sequence reads: CASSLSGITTDTQYF. DNA of the CDR3: TGTGCCAGCAGCCTAAGCGGGATAACCACAGATACGCAGTATTTT.

The CDR3: CASSRDRVGEKLFF. CDR3 coding DNA: TGTGCCAGCAGCCGGGACAGGGTTGGAGAAAAACTGTTTTTT. This chain uses TRBV7-2 with TRBJ1-4; 9 bases fit TRBD1. The germline CDR1 and CDR2 sequences are SGHTA and FQGNSA. V lost 5 bases to trimming and J lost 8 bases; unmatched junction nucleotides: 6. The CDR3 has 14 residues.

This clonotype turned up a few times. The V gene is TRBV5-4, the J gene TRBJ2-3; 7 bases agree with TRBD2. The CDR3 runs 22 residues. CDR1 and CDR2 (germline): SGHNT, YYREEE (reference sequence). The V and J ends lost 1 base and 5 bases, in that order; junction bases with no gene match: 28. The CDR3 coding sequence is TGTGCCAGCAGCTTGTGGGGGACTAAATTCACAGATAGCCGACCTACCGAAGATACGCAGTATTTT. It yields the protein CASSLWGTKFTDSRPTEDTQYF.

In its sample, this clonotype was seen a few times. The chain is built from TRBV5-1 and TRBJ2-2, with TRBD1 matching 9 bases. The CDR3 is made up of 14 amino acids. V shed 7 bases, J shed 4 bases, and the junction held 5 bases outside the gene matches. Germline CDR1 reads SGHRS; CDR2 reads YFSETQ. This CDR3 is CASGQGTSTGELFF. DNA for the CDR3: TGCGCCAGCGGACAGGGGACCTCCACCGGGGAGCTGTTTTTT. Complete variable domain (other parts from reference TRBV5-1 and TRBJ2-2): KAGVTQTPRYLIKTRGQQVTLSCSPISGHRSVSWYQQTPGQGLQFLFEYFSETQRNKGNFPGRFSGRQFSNSRSEMNVSTLELGDSALYLCASGQGTSTGELFFGEGSRLTVL.

The rearrangement joins TRBV11-3 to TRBJ2-2; 7 nucleotides agree with TRBD1. The V and J ends lost 5 bases and 6 bases, in that order; junction bases with no gene match: 3. The CDR3 runs to 13 residues. Germline V gene sequence: CDR1 SGHNT, CDR2 YENEEA. For the CDR3, the DNA is TGTGCCAGCAGCGGAACAGGGGCCGGGGAGCTGTTTTTT. Its translation is CASSGTGAGELFF.

This clonotype was detected a few times. This chain links TRBV12-3 or TRBV12-4 with TRBJ2-3; 13 nucleotides match TRBD2. V gave up 6 bases and J gave up 7 bases; unmatched junction bases: 10. The CDR3 extends over 16 amino acids. This CDR3 reads CASSYRLAGGLNTQYF. The CDR3, as DNA: TGTGCCAGCAGCTACAGACTAGCGGGGGGACTAAATACGCAGTATTTT.

This clonotype has more than one count but fewer than ten. The V call is TRBV2, the J call TRBJ2-2; 7 positions agree with TRBD2. There are 18 residues in the CDR3. After removal of 11 bases from V and 0 bases from J, the junction contained 18 bases not matched to a gene. Germline loops: CDR1 SNHLY, CDR2 FYNNEI. This CDR3 is CAFSLYGWEGTNTGELFF. CDR3 sequence (DNA): TGTGCCTTCAGTTTATATGGCTGGGAGGGCACGAACACCGGGGAGCTGTTTTTT.

This clonotype was recorded many times. This sequence joins TRBV20-1 and TRBJ2-7, with a possible D match to TRBD1 (7 bases). V dropped 8 bases and J dropped 4 bases, with 15 bases sitting between them. The CDR3 covers 12 residues. Germline V gene sequence: CDR1 DFQATT, CDR2 SNEGSKA (reference sequence). The CDR3 loop reads CSTTPGGYEQYF. CDR3 DNA sequence: TGCAGTACTACCCCAGGGGGGTACGAGCAGTACTTC.

This clonotype was picked up many times. The rearrangement links TRBV7-2 to TRBJ2-2; D is perhaps TRBD1 or TRBD2 (5 bases each). The V end lost 3 bases, the J end lost 0 bases, and 8 bases lay between the germline ends. The V gene's germline CDR1 is SGHTA and CDR2 FQGNSA. This CDR3 has 15 residues. The CDR3, as DNA: TGTGCCAGCAGCTTGGGACGGGCGAACACCGGGGAGCTGTTTTTT. It encodes CASSLGRANTGELFF.

In this sample, this clonotype turned up a few times. The chain employs TRBV7-6 and TRBJ1-1; 7 bases line up with TRBD1. With V trimmed by 5 bases and J by 3 bases, 12 bases remained unmatched. The CDR3 loop spans 16 amino acids. CDR1 is SGHVS, CDR2 FNYEAQ, per germline. CDR3 in amino acids: CASSVDPVQGDTEAFF. As DNA, the CDR3 is TGTGCCAGCAGCGTCGACCCGGTCCAGGGGGACACTGAAGCTTTCTTT. The whole variable domain, remainder taken from reference TRBV7-6 and TRBJ1-1, is GAGVSQSPRYKVTKRGQDVALRCDPISGHVSLYWYRQALGQGPEFLTYFNYEAQQDKSGLPNDRFSAERPEGSISTLTIQRTEQRDSAMYRCASSVDPVQGDTEAFFGQGTRLTVV.

This clonotype has a handful of counts. The chain employs TRBV12-3 or TRBV12-4 and TRBJ2-2; TRBD2 matches at 11 bases. V shed 7 bases, J shed 5 bases, and the junction held 6 bases outside the gene matches. The CDR3 sequence is 15 residues long. CDR3 residues: CASNSRLAGTGELFF. The DNA for the CDR3 is TGTGCCAGCAATTCCCGACTAGCGGGGACCGGGGAGCTGTTTTTT.

This sequence joins TRBV7-9 and TRBJ2-1; D ambiguous. The CDR3 covers 12 residues. V was cut by 2 bases and J by 5 bases, with 4 bases left in between. The V gene's germline CDR1 is SEHNR and CDR2 FQNEAQ (reference sequence). The CDR3 DNA follows: TGTGCCAGCAGCTTACTGGACAATGAGCAGTTCTTC. Encoded protein: CASSLLDNEQFF. The full variable domain, completed using reference TRBV7-9 and TRBJ2-1, is DTGVSQNPRHKITKRGQNVTFRCDPISEHNRLYWYRQTLGQGPEFLTYFQNEAQLEKSRLLSDRFSAERPKGSFSTLEIQRTEQGDSAMYLCASSLLDNEQFFGPGTRLTVL.

This chain connects TRBV12-3 or TRBV12-4 to TRBJ1-5, with D uncertain. The CDR3 runs 16 residues. Trimming left V 7 bases short and J 2 bases short, with 18 bases between. The CDR3 coding sequence is TGTGCCAGCACCATAACGTCCCTGAGAGGCAATCAGCCCCAGCATTTT. Amino acid sequence: CASTITSLRGNQPQHF.